This passage covers 8 T cell receptor beta chains from one sample sequenced in a study of blood T cell repertoires in COVID-19. TCRdb's table, derived via immunoSEQ multiplex PCR, lists solely in-frame clones and lacks some. This table has 150,000 to 200,000 clones, 83% appearing once. Sequencing was carried out using peripheral blood. Source of these receptors: a woman older than 75 with acute or convalescent COVID-19.

The gene calls are TRBV28 and TRBJ1-2; TRBD1 matches at 8 bases. The length of the CDR3 is 13 residues. After removal of 5 bases from V and 2 bases from J, the junction contained 1 base not matched to a gene. Germline V gives CDR1 MDHEN, CDR2 SYDVKM. CDR3 DNA: TGTGCCAGCAGTGGACAGGGAAACTATGGCTACACCTTC. Translating it yields CASSGQGNYGYTF.

This clone is a singleton in its sample. The rearrangement joins TRBV24-1 to TRBJ2-5; D remains ambiguous. Trimming removed 1 base from V and 4 bases from J, with 6 bases in between. The CDR3 spans 13 residues. Germline CDR1 reads KGHDR; CDR2 reads SFDVKD. CDR3 amino acids: CATSDFAGETQYF. The CDR3, as DNA: TGTGCCACCAGTGATTTCGCAGGAGAGACCCAGTACTTC.

This clone came up once. V gene TRBV7-9 combines with J gene TRBJ2-3; maybe TRBD1 (5 bases). The CDR3 runs to 14 residues. V lost 2 bases, J lost 3 bases, and 9 bases lay in between. CDR1 SEHNR and CDR2 FQNEAQ come from the germline V gene (reference sequence). In nucleotides, the CDR3 is TGTGCCAGCAGCTTACAGGGCGCAACAGATACGCAGTATTTT. It encodes CASSLQGATDTQYF.

The chain couples TRBV28 to TRBJ2-7; D possibly corresponds to TRBD2 (6 bases). With 4 bases removed from V and 3 bases from J, the gap between germline ends came to 13 bases. The CDR3 loop spans 14 amino acids. Germline V gene data show CDR1 as MDHEN and CDR2 as SYDVKM. The CDR3 here is CASSSPGLDYEQYF. The DNA of the CDR3 is TGTGCCAGCAGTTCCCCGGGACTCGACTACGAGCAGTACTTC. Filled out from reference TRBV28 and TRBJ2-7, the complete variable domain reads DVKVTQSSRYLVKRTGEKVFLECVQDMDHENMFWYRQDPGLGLRLIYFSYDVKMKEKGDIPEGYSVSREKKERFSLILESASTNQTSMYLCASSSPGLDYEQYFGPGTRLTVT.

The CDR3 coding sequence is TGTGCCACCAGCAGAGAATTGGGGCAGAATCAGCCCCAGCATTTT. Translated, it gives CATSRELGQNQPQHF. This chain uses TRBV15 with TRBJ1-5; TRBD1 is a possible D gene (5 bases). Germline CDR1 reads LNHNV; CDR2 reads YYDKDF (reference sequence). Trimming left V 0 bases short and J 4 bases short, with 10 bases between. The CDR3 runs to 15 residues.

V is TRBV7-2 and J is TRBJ2-7; tentative D call: TRBD2 (5 bases). CDR1 and CDR2 (germline): SGHTA, FQGNSA. The CDR3 length is 15 residues. Trimming cost V 4 bases and J 4 bases, with 17 bases left between them. CDR3 DNA: TGTGCCAGCAGCTCCAACCAAGGACTCTTTTACGAGCAGTACTTC. This gives the protein CASSSNQGLFYEQYF.

V is TRBV20-1 and J is TRBJ2-2; 7 positions match TRBD2. J was trimmed by 1 base and V by 3 bases; bases with no gene match: 8. From germline, CDR1 is DFQATT and CDR2 SNEGSKA (reference sequence). The CDR3 totals 16 residues. As DNA, the CDR3 is TGCAGTGCTAGTGGGTCACTAGCGAAGAACACCGGGGAGCTGTTTTTT. Encoded protein: CSASGSLAKNTGELFF.

V is TRBV29-1 and J is TRBJ2-3, with D possibly being TRBD1 (6 bases). Looked up from germline, CDR1 is SQVTM and CDR2 is ANQGSEA. Trimming took off 8 bases at V and 8 bases at J, with 14 bases between the two ends. The CDR3 spans 11 residues. Here the CDR3 DNA reads TGCAGCACCTACAGGGAAAGTACGCAGTATTTT. This translates into CSTYRESTQYF.